These 26 T cell receptor beta chains share one sample of origin, sequenced in a study of cytomegalovirus exposure and HLA in healthy donors. The PCR contained 60 Vbeta and 13 Jbeta primers. Produced via immunoSEQ multiplex PCR; TCRdb's table is partial and in-frame only. Seen here are under 200,000 clones, roughly four fifths observed once, and the top ten hold 3.4%. The sequenced sample was PBMCs. The source is a man between 35 and 55 years old in good health and CMV-seropositive.

The chain has TRBV4-1 and TRBJ2-1, with a tentative D call TRBD1 (6 bases). The germline V gene encodes CDR1 MGHRA and CDR2 YSYEKL. This CDR3 is built from 14 residues. The germline V and J ends were trimmed by 0 bases and 9 bases, with 12 bases remaining between them. CDR3 coding DNA: TGCGCCAGCAGCCAAGAGAGCCAAGGGGGTGAGCAGTTCTTC. It specifies CASSQESQGGEQFF.

The CDR3 protein is CATSRDGLAGGSAKNIQYF. CDR3 DNA: TGTGCCACCAGCAGAGATGGCCTAGCGGGAGGGAGTGCCAAAAACATTCAGTACTTC. The J gene is TRBJ2-4, the V gene TRBV15; 12 bases match TRBD2. The CDR3 has 19 residues. V lost 0 bases to trimming and J lost 1 base; unmatched junction nucleotides: 7. Germline values: CDR1 LNHNV, CDR2 YYDKDF (reference sequence).

The chain recombines TRBV2 with TRBJ1-4; 10 positions agree with TRBD1. CDR3 length equals 17 residues. Per germline, CDR1 SNHLY and CDR2 FYNNEI. The ends lost 2 bases at V and 8 bases at J; junction bases unmatched: 11. The CDR3 coding sequence is TGTGCCAGCAGTGAAACAGGCAGGACAGGGGGGTACGAAAAACTGTTTTTT. Its protein product is CASSETGRTGGYEKLFF.

This sequence joins TRBV10-3 and TRBJ2-1; 11 nucleotides align to TRBD2. Germline V gives CDR1 ENHRY, CDR2 SYGVKD. CDR3 length: 21 residues. V lost 3 bases to trimming and J lost 0 bases; unmatched junction nucleotides: 16. The CDR3 region is CAISDTRTTSGGLSSYNEQFF. CDR3 bases: TGTGCCATCAGTGATACACGAACTACTAGCGGGGGTTTAAGCTCCTACAATGAGCAGTTCTTC.

The rearrangement joins TRBV2 to TRBJ2-2, with D perhaps TRBD1 (5 bases). Germline-derived CDR1 and CDR2 are SNHLY and FYNNEI. CDR3 length: 15 amino acids. Trimming took off 2 bases at V and 2 bases at J, with 9 bases between the two ends. DNA of the CDR3: TGTGCCAGCAGTGAACGCAGGGCTAACACCGGGGAGCTGTTTTTT. This codes for CASSERRANTGELFF.

This clone was seen only once. This chain joins TRBV29-1 and TRBJ2-4, with TRBD1 identical over 8 bases. There are 14 residues in the CDR3. Germline loops: CDR1 SQVTM, CDR2 ANQGSEA. With V trimmed by 6 bases and J by 3 bases, 7 bases remained unmatched. CDR3 in amino acids: CSVQGAIDKNIQYF. CDR3 coding DNA: TGCAGCGTGCAGGGGGCAATTGACAAAAACATTCAGTACTTC.

The chain employs TRBV10-3 and TRBJ2-7, with D tentatively TRBD1 (5 bases). This CDR3 comprises 14 residues. The ends were cut back, 4 bases at V and 0 bases at J, with 10 bases in the middle. Germline-derived CDR1 and CDR2 are ENHRY and SYGVKD. DNA for the CDR3: TGTGCCATCAGTGGGTCCAGGGACTCCTACGAGCAGTACTTC. Translated, it gives CAISGSRDSYEQYF.

This clone was detected only once. The chain joins TRBV7-2 to TRBJ2-1, with 8 bases fitting TRBD2. Germline CDR1 is SGHTA and CDR2 is FQGNSA. The CDR3 length is 14 residues. V lost 1 base to trimming and J lost 6 bases; unmatched junction nucleotides: 2. The CDR3 region is CASSLGLASNEQFF. For the CDR3, the DNA is TGTGCCAGCAGCTTAGGACTAGCGAGCAATGAGCAGTTCTTC.

This chain uses TRBV5-5 with TRBJ2-7; 7 nucleotides align to TRBD2. This CDR3 contains 15 residues. Germline V CDR1 and CDR2: SGHKS, YYEKEE (reference sequence). The V segment lost 4 bases and the J segment 7 bases; nucleotides outside the gene matches: 14. CDR3 coding DNA: TGTGCCAGCAGCCGCGGGGGAAGTGGGAGAGAGGAGCAGTACTTC. It is translated as CASSRGGSGREEQYF. The whole variable domain, remainder taken from reference TRBV5-5 and TRBJ2-7, is DAGVTQSPTHLIKTRGQQVTLRCSPISGHKSVSWYQQVLGQGPQFIFQYYEKEERGRGNFPDRFSARQFPNYSSELNVNALLLGDSALYLCASSRGGSGREEQYFGPGTRLTVT.

There are a few counts of this clone. The chain is built from TRBV7-9 and TRBJ1-4; the match to TRBD1 covers 8 bases. This CDR3 region has 14 residues. V shed 5 bases, J shed 11 bases, and the junction held 10 bases outside the gene matches. CDR1 is SEHNR, CDR2 FQNEAQ, per germline (reference sequence). CDR3: CASSRTGLERKLFF. The CDR3 nucleotides are TGTGCCAGCAGCCGGACAGGGTTAGAGAGGAAACTGTTTTTT. Filled out from reference TRBV7-9 and TRBJ1-4, the complete variable domain reads DTGVSQNPRHKITKRGQNVTFRCDPISEHNRLYWYRQTLGQGPEFLTYFQNEAQLEKSRLLSDRFSAERPKGSFSTLEIQRTEQGDSAMYLCASSRTGLERKLFFGSGTQLSVL.

The gene calls are TRBV5-4 and TRBJ2-1, with D maybe TRBD2 (6 bases). V was cut by 4 bases and J by 3 bases, with 8 bases left in between. The germline CDR1 and CDR2 sequences are SGHNT and YYREEE (reference sequence). The CDR3 runs to 13 residues. CDR3 DNA sequence: TGTGCCAGCAGCCCGGACTACTACAATGAGCAGTTCTTC. Residues: CASSPDYYNEQFF.

The chain has TRBV5-4 and TRBJ2-7; tentative D call: TRBD2 (6 bases). This CDR3 is built from 15 residues. Trimming left V 0 bases short and J 2 bases short, with 12 bases between. The germline V gene has CDR1 SGHNT and CDR2 YYREEE (reference sequence). The CDR3 loop is CASSLALRDPYEQYF. The CDR3 DNA follows: TGTGCCAGCAGCTTGGCCTTGCGGGACCCCTACGAGCAGTACTTC.

The chain combines TRBV14 with TRBJ1-5, with 9 bases matching TRBD1. The CDR3 consists of 15 residues. Germline CDR1 is SGHDN and CDR2 is FVKESK. V dropped 2 bases and J dropped 7; count of bases not matched to a gene: 6. CDR3 sequence reads: CASSQTGGAGQPQHF. The CDR3 coding sequence is TGTGCCAGCAGCCAAACAGGGGGCGCGGGACAGCCCCAGCATTTT.

The chain is built from TRBV5-1 and TRBJ2-3; perhaps TRBD1 as D (6 bases). The CDR3 runs 13 residues. With 0 bases removed from V and 6 bases from J, the gap between germline ends came to 8 bases. CDR1 SGHRS and CDR2 YFSETQ come from the germline V gene. CDR3 sequence reads: CASSLGRGDTQYF. DNA for the CDR3: TGCGCCAGCAGCTTGGGAAGGGGGGATACGCAGTATTTT.

This chain links TRBV27 with TRBJ1-5; D might be TRBD1 (6 bases). In germline, CDR1 is MNHEY, CDR2 SMNVEV (reference sequence). Trimming stripped 5 bases from V and 0 bases from J, with 17 bases between. The CDR3 extends over 17 amino acids. The CDR3 sequence is CASSRTLRTASNQPQHF. The CDR3 nucleotides are TGTGCCAGCAGTCGAACACTGCGGACAGCTAGCAATCAGCCCCAGCATTTT.

This clone was found once. The J gene is TRBJ1-4, the V gene TRBV6-1; D gene ambiguous. The germline V and J ends were trimmed by 7 bases and 7 bases, with 7 bases remaining between them. There are 11 residues in the CDR3. Germline assignment: CDR1 MNHNS and CDR2 SASEGT. CDR3 DNA sequence: TGTGCCAGCACCCTAGGTGAAAAACTGTTTTTT. Residues: CASTLGEKLFF.

V is TRBV27 and J is TRBJ1-1; D perhaps matches TRBD1 (6 bases). The germline V and J ends were trimmed by 3 bases and 1 base, with 15 bases remaining between them. CDR3 length: 16 residues. Germline V gives CDR1 MNHEY, CDR2 SMNVEV (reference sequence). CDR3 DNA sequence: TGTGCCAGCAGTTTTGGGGGGGCGCGAGGGAACACTGAAGCTTTCTTT. It yields the protein CASSFGGARGNTEAFF.

V and J are TRBV6-6 and TRBJ2-1; 8 nucleotides agree with TRBD1. The J segment lost 7 bases and the V segment lost 2 bases, leaving 7 bases of the junction unmatched. The CDR3 has 15 amino acids. The germline CDR1 and CDR2 sequences are MNHNY and SVGAGI (reference sequence). CDR3 residues: CASSYVAGGWNEQFF. The CDR3 DNA reads as TGTGCCAGCAGTTACGTGGCAGGGGGCTGGAATGAGCAGTTCTTC.

The CDR3 nucleotides are TGTGCCTGGTCTAGCGGGAGTTCCTACGAGCAGTACTTC. Protein: CAWSSGSSYEQYF. J is TRBJ2-5 and V is TRBV30, with TRBD2 identical over 10 bases. The closer fit of TRBJ2-7 to the DNA end suggests the J call may be wrong. CDR1 is GTSNPN, CDR2 SVGIG, per germline (reference sequence). This CDR3 is 13 amino acids long.

The genes are TRBV6-5 and TRBJ1-5; 8 bases line up with TRBD1. The V gene end was trimmed by 6 bases and the J gene end by 6 bases; junction bases not matched to a gene: 4. Germline CDR1 is MNHEY and CDR2 is SVGAGI. This CDR3 comprises 13 residues. The CDR3: CASRGQGAQPQHF. The DNA for the CDR3 is TGTGCCAGCAGGGGGCAGGGGGCTCAGCCCCAGCATTTT.

The rearrangement uses TRBV6-1 and TRBJ1-2; 12 positions match TRBD1. The ends lost 5 bases at V and 7 bases at J; junction bases unmatched: 5. Germline V gives CDR1 MNHNS, CDR2 SASEGT. This CDR3 is built from 14 residues. The CDR3 is CASSLGQGAGGYTF. Here the CDR3 DNA reads TGTGCCAGCAGTTTGGGACAGGGGGCTGGTGGCTACACCTTC.

V gene TRBV6-5 combines with J gene TRBJ1-1; TRBD1 aligns across 9 bases. Germline-derived CDR1 and CDR2 are MNHEY and SVGAGI. J lost 7 bases, V lost 8 bases, and 14 bases had no gene match. CDR3 size: 15 residues. The CDR3 region has the DNA TGTGCCAGCCCTACCCCGGACAGGGGAGGAGGTGAAGCTTTCTTT. It translates to CASPTPDRGGGEAFF.

V usage is TRBV27 and J usage is TRBJ2-7, with D perhaps TRBD1 (6 bases). The CDR3 is 15 amino acids. Germline V CDR1 and CDR2: MNHEY, SMNVEV (reference sequence). V lost 0 bases and J 4 bases, leaving 13 bases between the germline ends. The DNA of the CDR3 is TGTGCCAGCAGTTTATCCCTCCAGGGGCGGTACGAGCAGTACTTC. Translating it yields CASSLSLQGRYEQYF.

The CDR3 here is CASSPAGLAGVGEQFF. The CDR3 region has the DNA TGTGCCAGCTCACCAGCTGGACTAGCGGGAGTAGGTGAGCAGTTCTTC. The chain joins TRBV18 to TRBJ2-1; TRBD2 matches 13 bases. CDR1 KGHSH and CDR2 LQKENI come from the germline V gene. CDR3 length: 16 amino acids. The ends lost 2 bases at V and 9 bases at J; junction bases unmatched: 7.

CDR3 region: CASSSRLAGGFTDTQYF. DNA of the CDR3: TGTGCCAGCAGTTCCAGACTAGCGGGAGGTTTTACAGATACGCAGTATTTT. This sequence joins TRBV28 and TRBJ2-3; 13 bases fit TRBD2. Germline CDR1 reads MDHEN; CDR2 reads SYDVKM. The J segment lost 3 bases and the V segment lost 4 bases, leaving 7 bases of the junction unmatched. The CDR3 loop spans 17 amino acids.

The chain carries TRBV6-1 and TRBJ1-2, with D possibly being TRBD1 (6 bases). The germline gives CDR1 MNHNS, CDR2 SASEGT. V was cut by 11 bases and J by 5 bases, with 12 bases left in between. CDR3 length: 11 residues. The CDR3 DNA reads TGTGCCGGGGGGGCGGAATATGGCTACACCTTC. Protein product: CAGGAEYGYTF.